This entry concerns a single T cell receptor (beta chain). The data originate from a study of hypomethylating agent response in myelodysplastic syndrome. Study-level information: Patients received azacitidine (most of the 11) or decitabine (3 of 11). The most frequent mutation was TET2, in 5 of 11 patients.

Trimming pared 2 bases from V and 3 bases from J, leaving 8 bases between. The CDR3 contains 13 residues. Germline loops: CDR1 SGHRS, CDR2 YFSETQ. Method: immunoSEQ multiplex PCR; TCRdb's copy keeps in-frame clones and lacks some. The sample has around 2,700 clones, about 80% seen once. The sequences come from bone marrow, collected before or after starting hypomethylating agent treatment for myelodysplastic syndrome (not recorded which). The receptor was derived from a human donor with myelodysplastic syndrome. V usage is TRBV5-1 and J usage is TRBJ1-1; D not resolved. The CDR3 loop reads CASSFSYYTEAFF. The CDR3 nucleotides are TGCGCCAGCAGCTTCAGTTATTACACTGAAGCTTTCTTT.